This T cell receptor (beta chain) was identified during a study of PD-1 blockade in classical Hodgkin lymphoma. General observations from the study: Newly diagnosed patients had baseline TCR diversity that was reportedly lower than that of healthy donors.

The germline gives CDR1 MNHEY, CDR2 SMNVEV (reference sequence). The CDR3 covers 13 residues. Trimming removed 7 bases at V and 4 bases at J, with 11 bases between. Indicated time point: cycle 4 day 1 (C4D1), after more than five weeks of nivolumab. In every patient, relapse followed autologous stem cell transplantation, while exposure to brentuximab vedotin differed. Produced via immunoSEQ multiplex PCR; TCRdb's table is partial and in-frame only. The table lists more than 75,000 clones, about 93% of them singletons. This clone occurred once. Its antigen is not identified. This receptor was taken from a human donor with classical Hodgkin lymphoma. The chain recombines TRBV27 with TRBJ1-3; D gene unclear. Specimen: peripheral blood mononuclear cells (PBMCs), collected before the fourth cycle of nivolumab. CDR3 protein: CASIAPRGNTIYF. As DNA, the CDR3 is TGTGCCAGCATTGCCCCCAGGGGAAACACCATATATTTT.